This TCR beta chain appears in the sequencing data of a study of response to subunit inactivated influenza vaccine. Broader study findings: After each seasonal influenza vaccination, few new T cells are recruited, the authors suggested.

TCRdb re-analysed the RT-PCR reads in MiXCR, keeping a single row per CDR3 protein. Counted here are approximately 230,000 distinct CDR3 sequences, roughly an eighth occurring once; the ten biggest clones make up 7.8%. This clonotype was counted only a few times. What it binds is unknown. Between the trimmed V and J ends, which lost 5 bases and 7 bases, there was a span of 20 bases. The CDR3 extends over 16 amino acids. Germline-derived CDR1 and CDR2 are LNHNV and YYDKDF (reference sequence). The input for sequencing was non-naive T cells sorted from PBMCs, taken around 14 days before vaccination. The TCR was taken from a man aged 50-60 years who received an inactivated influenza vaccine. The genes are TRBV15 and TRBJ1-4, with D tentatively TRBD1 (6 bases). DNA for the CDR3: TGTGCCACCAGCCCTCGCCGGAGGGGGGCTGGTGAAAAACTGTTTTTT. Protein sequence: CATSPRRRGAGEKLFF.